These 23 T cell receptor beta chains were sequenced from one sample in a study of blood T cell repertoires in COVID-19. Sequencing was performed with immunoSEQ multiplex PCR; in TCRdb, only in-frame clones are kept and a portion is missing. In the table there are just over 80,000 clones, around 80% of which are singletons. Sequences were obtained from peripheral blood. The source of these receptors is a woman over 75 with active or convalescent COVID-19.

The V call is TRBV11-2, the J call TRBJ2-5, with 12 nucleotides matching TRBD2. Trimming cost V 6 bases and J 6 bases; bases outside gene matches: 5. Looked up from germline, CDR1 is SGHAT and CDR2 is FQNNGV. The CDR3 totals 14 residues. The CDR3 DNA sequence: TGTGCCAGCAGTCACGGACTAGCGGGGCAGACCCAGTACTTC. Translation gives CASSHGLAGQTQYF. The entire variable domain, with the rest obtained from reference TRBV11-2 and TRBJ2-5, is as follows: EAGVAQSPRYKIIEKRQSVAFWCNPISGHATLYWYQQILGQGPKLLIQFQNNGVVDDSQLPKDRFSAERLKGVDSTLKIQPAKLEDSAVYLCASSHGLAGQTQYFGPGTRLLVL.

The rearrangement links TRBV6-2 or TRBV6-3 to TRBJ2-1; D is possibly TRBD1 (5 bases). Between the trimmed V and J ends, which lost 7 bases and 3 bases, there was a span of 13 bases. Germline V gene sequence: CDR1 MNHEY, CDR2 SVGEGT. The CDR3 extends over 14 amino acids. CDR3 nucleotide sequence: TGTGCCAGCACCCCAACAGGCCTCTACAATGAGCAGTTCTTC. This translates into CASTPTGLYNEQFF.

The rearrangement uses TRBV5-5 and TRBJ2-7; the D gene is possibly TRBD2 (5 bases). Germline V CDR1 and CDR2: SGHKS, YYEKEE (reference sequence). The length of the CDR3 is 12 residues. Trimming stripped 1 base from V and 3 bases from J, with 5 bases between. The CDR3: CASSLRGYEQYF. The DNA of the CDR3 is TGTGCCAGCAGCTTGCGGGGCTACGAGCAGTACTTC.

The chain recombines TRBV30 with TRBJ2-7; 7 bases fit TRBD1. V lost 1 base to trimming and J lost 2 bases; unmatched junction nucleotides: 2. CDR3 length: 13 residues. Germline CDR1 reads GTSNPN; CDR2 reads SVGIG (reference sequence). The CDR3 DNA reads as TGTGCCTGGAGTGAGGGACAGCCCTACGAGCAGTACTTC. Protein: CAWSEGQPYEQYF.

This clone was seen once. The V and J genes are TRBV7-9 and TRBJ2-5, with D perhaps matching TRBD2 (5 bases). The germline V gene encodes CDR1 SEHNR and CDR2 FQNEAQ (reference sequence). V gave up 2 bases and J gave up 0 bases, with 7 bases separating them. This CDR3 region has 14 residues. The CDR3 nucleotides read TGTGCCAGCAGCTTATCCGGGGACCAAGAGACCCAGTACTTC. It codes for CASSLSGDQETQYF.

The rearrangement uses TRBV19 and TRBJ2-5, with D possibly being TRBD2 (5 bases). This CDR3 spans 11 amino acids. The V end lost 4 bases, the J end lost 7 bases, and 7 bases lay between the germline ends. Germline V gives CDR1 LNHDA, CDR2 SQIVND (reference sequence). As DNA, the CDR3 is TGTGCCAGTAGTACCAGCGGGACCCAGTACTTC. This translates into CASSTSGTQYF.

The V call is TRBV30, the J call TRBJ1-2, with a possible D match to TRBD1 (5 bases). The CDR3 has 13 residues. From germline, CDR1 is GTSNPN and CDR2 SVGIG (reference sequence). The V gene lost 5 bases and the J gene lost 2 bases, with 12 bases spanning the gap. CDR3 in DNA: TGTGCCTGGGCAGGGTCAGCGAACTATGGCTACACCTTC. Residues: CAWAGSANYGYTF.

This clone has more than one count but fewer than ten. The J gene is TRBJ1-1, the V gene TRBV5-1; TRBD1 is a possible D gene (5 bases). V was shortened by 7 bases and J by 5 bases, with 18 bases between the two germline ends. This CDR3 region has 14 residues. The germline CDR1 and CDR2 sequences are SGHRS and YFSETQ. DNA for the CDR3: TGCGCCAGCTCCCAGGCCGCCTCAGGGACTGAAGCTTTCTTT. Translated, it gives CASSQAASGTEAFF.

The chain recombines TRBV10-3 with TRBJ1-1, with a weak D call TRBD1 (6 bases). The CDR3 has 14 amino acids. Germline CDR1 ENHRY, CDR2 SYGVKD. Trimming took 7 bases from V and 4 from J, leaving 16 bases between them. CDR3 nucleotides: TGTGCCATCAACCTACAGGGAAGGGGCACTGAAGCTTTCTTT. This encodes CAINLQGRGTEAFF.

This clone has more than one count but fewer than ten. This chain joins TRBV24-1 and TRBJ2-5, with 8 bases that match TRBD1. The germline gives CDR1 KGHDR, CDR2 SFDVKD. This CDR3 spans 16 amino acids. V lost 4 bases, J lost 3 bases, and 9 bases stayed unmatched. For the CDR3, the DNA is TGTGCCACCAGTGACCCCAGGACAGGGAAAAAAGAGACCCAGTACTTC. Residues: CATSDPRTGKKETQYF.

This rearrangement joins TRBV14 to TRBJ1-2, with TRBD1 matching over 10 bases. With 3 bases clipped from V and 7 bases from J, the junction kept 8 bases outside the gene matches. The germline CDR1 and CDR2 sequences are SGHDN and FVKESK. The CDR3 runs 15 residues. This CDR3 reads CASSHSGQGQGGYTF. The CDR3 DNA is TGTGCCAGCAGCCATTCGGGACAGGGGCAGGGTGGCTACACCTTC.

This clone was seen more than once but under ten times. The chain employs TRBV7-2 and TRBJ1-2, with D maybe TRBD1 (5 bases). This CDR3 spans 17 amino acids. V lost 5 bases and J lost 0, with 19 bases in between. Germline CDR1 is SGHTA and CDR2 is FQGNSA. The CDR3, as DNA: TGTGCCAGCAGCCCCCGGTTTGGGGCCGCGGCTAACTATGGCTACACCTTC. This sequence encodes CASSPRFGAAANYGYTF.

The rearrangement joins TRBV5-1 to TRBJ2-1, with 7 bases fitting TRBD2. CDR3 length equals 17 residues. Germline CDR1 reads SGHRS; CDR2 reads YFSETQ. V was pared by 0 bases and J by 0 bases, with 6 bases of the junction left unmatched. The CDR3 region is CASSLEVAGISYNEQFF. The DNA of the CDR3 is TGCGCCAGCAGCTTGGAGGTAGCGGGTATCTCCTACAATGAGCAGTTCTTC.

The genes are TRBV11-2 and TRBJ2-2, with 8 bases that match TRBD1. CDR3 length: 16 amino acids. The V gene end was trimmed by 3 bases and the J gene end by 7 bases; junction bases not matched to a gene: 10. CDR1 is SGHAT, CDR2 FQNNGV, per germline. The CDR3: CASSFSPDRDGGELFF. In DNA form, the CDR3 reads TGTGCCAGCAGCTTCTCCCCGGACAGGGACGGCGGGGAGCTGTTTTTT. The entire variable domain, with the rest obtained from reference TRBV11-2 and TRBJ2-2, is as follows: EAGVAQSPRYKIIEKRQSVAFWCNPISGHATLYWYQQILGQGPKLLIQFQNNGVVDDSQLPKDRFSAERLKGVDSTLKIQPAKLEDSAVYLCASSFSPDRDGGELFFGEGSRLTVL.

This clone came up many times. The V and J genes are TRBV4-1 and TRBJ2-1; D perhaps matches TRBD2 (6 bases). The CDR3 has 15 residues. V lost 1 base and J lost 9, with 16 bases in between. Germline CDR1 is MGHRA and CDR2 is YSYEKL. The CDR3 spells CASSQATRETGEQFF. As DNA, the CDR3 is TGCGCCAGCAGCCAAGCGACTAGAGAAACCGGTGAGCAGTTCTTC.

This clone was seen only once. This sequence joins TRBV6-1 and TRBJ1-1; D remains unclear. The germline CDR1 and CDR2 sequences are MNHNS and SASEGT. The length of the CDR3 is 13 residues. Trimming took off 3 bases at V and 1 base at J, with 6 bases between the two ends. As DNA, the CDR3 is TGTGCCAGCAGTGATGACAAGAACACTGAAGCTTTCTTT. Its translation: CASSDDKNTEAFF.

The table lists this clone with many counts. The chain combines TRBV7-9 with TRBJ1-6; D is ambiguous. The CDR3 is made up of 15 amino acids. CDR1 is SEHNR and CDR2 is FQNEAQ in the germline V gene (reference sequence). The ends were cut back, 4 bases at V and 8 bases at J, with 15 bases in the middle. The CDR3 coding sequence is TGTGCCAGCAGCTCACTAAACTTTGATGATTCACCCCTCCACTTT. This codes for CASSSLNFDDSPLHF.

J is TRBJ1-1 and V is TRBV2; TRBD1 matches 8 bases. Trimming cost V 6 bases and J 6 bases; bases outside gene matches: 9. The CDR3 spans 14 residues. Germline V CDR1 and CDR2: SNHLY, FYNNEI. Here the CDR3 reads CASSPGQEVPEAFF. CDR3 DNA: TGTGCCAGCAGCCCGGGACAGGAGGTTCCTGAAGCTTTCTTT.

In regard to this clone: Germline and junction disagree at one end, which may indicate a read error. The CDR3 reads CASSSYKGEAF. CDR3 coding DNA: TGTGCCAGCAGTTCATACAAAGGGGAGGCCTTC. The genes are TRBV12-3 or TRBV12-4 and TRBJ1-2; a weak D match, TRBD1 (5 bases). The CDR3 consists of 11 residues.

The chain couples TRBV2 to TRBJ1-2; 7 bases align to TRBD1. The CDR3 consists of 14 residues. Trimming at V came to 7 bases and at J to 10 bases, leaving 15 bases not matched to a gene. Germline V gene data show CDR1 as SNHLY and CDR2 as FYNNEI. This chain's CDR3 is CASTERRTGIDYTF. Written as DNA, the CDR3 is TGTGCCAGCACCGAGAGAAGGACAGGTATCGACTACACCTTC.

The rearrangement joins TRBV7-9 to TRBJ1-1; possibly TRBD1 for D (5 bases). Per the germline V gene, CDR1 is SEHNR and CDR2 is FQNEAQ (reference sequence). The CDR3 covers 13 residues. Trimming took 10 bases from V and 3 from J, leaving 15 bases between them. The CDR3 here is CATVGGVHTEAFF. CDR3 bases: TGTGCCACCGTTGGGGGGGTGCACACTGAAGCTTTCTTT.

The V and J genes are TRBV28 and TRBJ1-6; 7 nucleotides line up with TRBD1. The CDR3 runs 16 residues. Germline values: CDR1 MDHEN, CDR2 SYDVKM. The V gene end was trimmed by 3 bases and the J gene end by 7 bases; junction bases not matched to a gene: 9. The DNA for the CDR3 is TGTGCCAGCAGTTTGAGGGGGCTGAGTTCGAATTCACCCCTCCACTTT. It codes for CASSLRGLSSNSPLHF.

The chain has TRBV11-3 and TRBJ2-2; D is undetermined. Germline V gene lookup returns CDR1 SGHNT and CDR2 YENEEA. The V end was cut by 5 bases, the J end by 6 bases, with 7 bases between. The CDR3 contains 12 residues. CDR3 protein: CASSPQAGELFF. DNA of the CDR3: TGTGCCAGCAGCCCCCAGGCCGGGGAGCTGTTTTTT.